The 30 T cell receptor beta chains below come from one sample, sequenced in a study of regulatory T cells in long-lasting Graves disease. iRepertoire HTBI primers and Arm-PCR of CDR3 regions built TCR beta libraries. TCRdb ran MiXCR on the multiplex PCR reads and lists one entry per CDR3 protein. Here the sample spans approximately 350,000 distinct CDR3 sequences, 16% being singletons. Indicated time point: newly diagnosed GD, antithyroid drugs for less than 3 months. TCR sequences were obtained from RNA taken from PBMCs. These data are also associated with another study on T cells in Graves' hyperthyroidism and ophthalmopathy.

Sequences were derived from peripheral blood mononuclear cells (PBMCs), sampled at new diagnosis, from a patient treated with antithyroid drugs. The source of these receptors is a man aged 40-55 years with Graves disease.

The gene calls are TRBV19 and TRBJ2-2; D is unclear. The CDR3 is 13 amino acids. Germline V lookup: CDR1 LNHDA, CDR2 SQIVND (reference sequence). The V end was cut by 7 bases, the J end by 2 bases, with 8 bases between. The chain's CDR3 is CASTSSNTGELFF. DNA of the CDR3: TGTGCCAGTACATCATCCAACACCGGGGAGCTGTTTTTT. The full variable domain, with the rest looked up from reference TRBV19 and TRBJ2-2, is DGGITQSPKYLFRKEGQNVTLSCEQNLNHDAMYWYRQDPGQGLRLIYYSQIVNDFQKGDIAEGYSVSREKKESFPLTVTSAQKNPTAFYLCASTSSNTGELFFGEGSRLTVL.

This clonotype was counted only a few times. The chain employs TRBV6-2 or TRBV6-3 and TRBJ2-7; D perhaps matches TRBD2 (7 bases). This CDR3 has 15 amino acids. The V end was cut by 2 bases, the J end by 5 bases, with 16 bases between. The germline CDR1 and CDR2 sequences are MNHEY and SVGEGT. CDR3: CASSYRGGYRDEQYF. The CDR3 DNA sequence: TGTGCCAGCAGTTACAGGGGGGGATATAGGGACGAGCAGTACTTC.

V usage is TRBV19 and J usage is TRBJ2-2, with a weak D call TRBD2 (7 bases). Germline lookup yields CDR1 LNHDA and CDR2 SQIVND (reference sequence). The CDR3 runs 12 residues. V was cut by 9 bases and J by 6 bases, with 11 bases left in between. The CDR3 bases are TGTGCCAGCCGAGGGGGGGCCGGGGAGCTGTTTTTT. Protein: CASRGGAGELFF.

This clonotype was seen more than once but under ten times. The chain couples TRBV4-2 to TRBJ1-5, with D maybe TRBD1 (6 bases). Trimming took 2 bases from V and 5 from J, leaving 10 bases between them. The CDR3 extends over 14 amino acids. CDR1 is LGHNA, CDR2 YNFKEQ, per germline. DNA for the CDR3: TGTGCCAGCAGCCAAACAGGGTCATATCAGCCCCAGCATTTT. Protein product: CASSQTGSYQPQHF.

This clonotype was detected ten times or more. This rearrangement joins TRBV6-9 to TRBJ2-4, with D maybe TRBD2 (6 bases). The V and J ends lost 4 bases and 7 bases respectively, with 14 bases between them. The CDR3 is made up of 14 amino acids. CDR1 is MNHGY and CDR2 is SVAAGI in the germline V gene. The CDR3 here is CASSSPAGGNIQYF. Written as DNA, the CDR3 is TGTGCCAGCAGTTCCCCGGCCGGAGGGAACATTCAGTACTTC.

The chain links TRBV14 to TRBJ2-7, with 10 nucleotides matching TRBD2. CDR3 length equals 19 residues. V lost 0 bases, J lost 7 bases, and 18 bases stayed unmatched. Per the germline V gene, CDR1 is SGHDN and CDR2 is FVKESK. CDR3 sequence: CASSQDGWASGGARNEQYF. The CDR3 nucleotides are TGTGCCAGCAGCCAAGACGGATGGGCCAGCGGGGGGGCCCGGAATGAGCAGTACTTC.

At least ten counts were recorded for this clonotype. The genes are TRBV6-1 and TRBJ2-5; TRBD1 matches at 7 bases. This CDR3 comprises 13 residues. Germline V lookup: CDR1 MNHNS, CDR2 SASEGT. V lost 8 bases and J lost 2; bases outside the gene matches: 5. The CDR3 DNA sequence: TGTGCCAGCCGACAGGGCCCTCAAGAGACCCAGTACTTC. Protein product: CASRQGPQETQYF.

This clonotype has a count of ten or more. V and J are TRBV25-1 and TRBJ1-1; no reliable D call. Per the germline V gene, CDR1 is MGHDK and CDR2 is SYGVNS. The ends were cut back, 6 bases at V and 3 bases at J, with 2 bases in the middle. The CDR3 has 10 residues. The CDR3 loop is CASRDTEAFF. The DNA of the CDR3 is TGTGCCAGCAGGGACACTGAAGCTTTCTTT.

In this sample, this clonotype turned up once. CDR3 region: CASRIAGQSTDTQYF. The CDR3 bases are TGCGCCAGCAGAATAGCGGGACAGAGCACAGATACGCAGTATTTT. The chain joins TRBV5-1 to TRBJ2-3, with D possibly being TRBD2 (8 bases). This CDR3 has 15 amino acids. Per the germline V gene, CDR1 is SGHRS and CDR2 is YFSETQ. The V end was cut by 5 bases, the J end by 0 bases, with 13 bases between.

About this clonotype: A much larger clonotype is one base distant, so this may be a read error. V is TRBV24-1 and J is TRBJ1-6; D unresolved. This CDR3 is built from 13 residues. Trimming took off 7 bases at V and 7 bases at J, with 10 bases between the two ends. Germline CDR1 and CDR2: KGHDR and SFDVKD. This CDR3 is CATRRVRNSPLHF. The CDR3 nucleotides read TGTGCCACCAGGCGGGTCAGAAATTCACCCCTCCACTTT.

This rearrangement joins TRBV20-1 to TRBJ2-1, with TRBD2 as a possible D gene (6 bases). The CDR3 covers 14 residues. Germline V lookup: CDR1 DFQATT, CDR2 SNEGSKA (reference sequence). The V end lost 4 bases, the J end lost 3 bases, and 13 bases lay between the germline ends. CDR3 residues: CSAIGGGDYNEQFF. The CDR3 DNA sequence: TGCAGTGCTATTGGTGGCGGGGACTACAATGAGCAGTTCTTC.

This clonotype was seen ten or more times. The chain carries TRBV11-3 and TRBJ1-6, with TRBD1 matching 12 bases. V was pared by 3 bases and J by 10 bases, with 4 bases of the junction left unmatched. Germline CDR1 and CDR2: SGHNT and YENEEA. This CDR3 contains 15 residues. CDR3 bases: TGTGCCAGCAGCTTGGGACAGGGGGCGGAATCACCCCTCCACTTT. Translated, it gives CASSLGQGAESPLHF.

There are many counts of this clonotype. The chain links TRBV2 to TRBJ1-2; 7 nucleotides align to TRBD1. V was pared by 8 bases and J by 4 bases, with 4 bases of the junction left unmatched. CDR3 size: 12 residues. Per the germline V gene, CDR1 is SNHLY and CDR2 is FYNNEI. The CDR3 DNA reads TGTGCCAGCGACAGGGAGGGCTATGGCTACACCTTC. Protein sequence: CASDREGYGYTF.

This clonotype showed up many times. This chain connects TRBV20-1 to TRBJ1-5; maybe TRBD1 (6 bases). The germline V gene has CDR1 DFQATT and CDR2 SNEGSKA (reference sequence). V lost 3 bases and J lost 6, with 21 bases in between. The CDR3 has 16 amino acids. The DNA of the CDR3 is TGCAGTGCTAGTCGCCATCCAGGGGATTCGGGTCAGCCCCAGCATTTT. Translation: CSASRHPGDSGQPQHF.

In the case of this clonotype: One end of the junction does not line up with germline, which may come from a read error. The chain combines TRBV7-2 with TRBJ2-4, with D hard to call. The germline V gene encodes CDR1 SGHTA and CDR2 FQGNSA. The CDR3 has 12 residues. CDR3 region: CASSLAVEFPFF. In nucleotides, the CDR3 is TGTGCCAGCAGCTTAGCGGTGGAGTTCCCGTTCTTC.

The rearrangement uses TRBV27 and TRBJ1-4; D may be TRBD1 (5 bases). V gave up 6 bases and J gave up 2 bases, with 10 bases separating them. Germline-derived CDR1 and CDR2 are MNHEY and SMNVEV (reference sequence). The CDR3 has 14 amino acids. The DNA for the CDR3 is TGTGCCAGCAGACCGACAGTTACTAATGAAAAACTGTTTTTT. Translation gives CASRPTVTNEKLFF.

The chain has TRBV7-9 and TRBJ2-3; D gene unclear. V was pared by 4 bases and J by 6 bases, with 17 bases between. The germline gives CDR1 SEHNR, CDR2 FQNEAQ (reference sequence). This CDR3 spans 15 amino acids. The CDR3 spells CASSSLTRGDDTQYF. Here the CDR3 DNA reads TGTGCCAGCAGCTCCCTGACCCGAGGAGATGATACGCAGTATTTT.

This clonotype has a count of ten or more. This sequence joins TRBV6-1 and TRBJ1-5, with D unclear. Trimming removed 2 bases at V and 5 bases at J, with 10 bases between. Germline CDR1 and CDR2: MNHNS and SASEGT. This CDR3 is built from 14 residues. The DNA of the CDR3 is TGTGCCAGCAGTGAATTGGGCGGCTATCAGCCCCAGCATTTT. Encoded protein: CASSELGGYQPQHF.

The chain recombines TRBV2 with TRBJ2-5; 10 nucleotides align to TRBD2. The germline gives CDR1 SNHLY, CDR2 FYNNEI. CDR3 length equals 12 residues. V shed 3 bases and J 9 bases; nucleotides not matched to a gene: 1. Here the CDR3 reads CASSDLAGAQYF. CDR3 DNA: TGTGCCAGCAGTGACCTAGCGGGGGCCCAGTACTTC.

This clonotype has a count of ten or more. The rearrangement joins TRBV2 to TRBJ1-2, with a tentative D call TRBD1 (5 bases). V was clipped by 8 bases and J by 8 bases, with 12 bases between them. The CDR3 contains 11 residues. The germline gives CDR1 SNHLY, CDR2 FYNNEI. CDR3 in DNA: TGTGCCAGCGACTGGACACGGGGCTACACCTTC. Encoded protein: CASDWTRGYTF.

There are many counts of this clonotype. This chain connects TRBV28 to TRBJ2-7; the match to TRBD1 covers 7 bases. V lost 6 bases to trimming and J lost 3 bases; unmatched junction nucleotides: 14. CDR3 length: 16 amino acids. The germline V gene encodes CDR1 MDHEN and CDR2 SYDVKM. The CDR3 loop is CASSQKFGTAIYEQYF. The CDR3 region has the DNA TGTGCCAGCAGCCAGAAATTTGGGACAGCTATCTACGAGCAGTACTTC.

As for this clonotype: A far larger clone is a single base away, which makes a read error likely. The rearrangement uses TRBV30 and TRBJ2-1, with TRBD2 matching over 7 bases. CDR3 length: 12 amino acids. V lost 2 bases and J lost 10; bases outside the gene matches: 5. Germline V gene sequence: CDR1 GTSNPN, CDR2 SVGIG (reference sequence). The chain's CDR3 is CAWSLAVSEQFF. The CDR3, as DNA: TGTGCCTGGAGTCTAGCGGTGTCGGAGCAGTTCTTC.

CDR3 nucleotide sequence: TGTGCCAGCAGCAATAGCTACTTTGAAGCTTTCTTT. The encoded protein is CASSNSYFEAFF. This chain connects TRBV7-9 to TRBJ1-1; the D is unclear. This CDR3 is 12 amino acids long. Per germline, CDR1 SEHNR and CDR2 FQNEAQ (reference sequence). V shed 5 bases and J shed 7 bases, with 11 bases lying between them.

This clonotype turned up a few times. This chain uses TRBV29-1 with TRBJ2-7, with TRBD1 identical over 9 bases. The CDR3 runs to 14 residues. Germline CDR1 and CDR2: SQVTM and ANQGSEA. V shed 5 bases and J 4 bases; nucleotides not matched to a gene: 9. The CDR3 spells CSVLGQGFSYEQYF. The CDR3, as DNA: TGCAGCGTTCTGGGACAGGGATTTAGTTACGAGCAGTACTTC.

This clonotype was recorded many times. The J gene is TRBJ2-7, the V gene TRBV18; no definite D call. Germline CDR1 KGHSH, CDR2 LQKENI. V was trimmed by 1 base and J by 2 bases, leaving 9 bases between them. The CDR3 extends over 14 amino acids. This chain's CDR3 is CASSPQQDTYEQYF. The CDR3 DNA follows: TGTGCCAGCTCACCACAGCAGGATACCTACGAGCAGTACTTC.

This clonotype occurred once. A far larger clone is off by one base, so a read error is likely. The V and J genes are TRBV12-3 or TRBV12-4 and TRBJ2-7; D uncertain. Between the trimmed V and J ends, which lost 0 bases and 2 bases, there was a span of 11 bases. The CDR3 is 15 amino acids. CDR3 residues: CASSLAPDGTYEQYF. As DNA, the CDR3 is TGTGCCAGCAGTTTAGCCCCCGACGGTACCTACGAGCAGTACTTC.

This clonotype was counted ten times or more. This chain uses TRBV18 with TRBJ2-7, with D possibly called TRBD1 or TRBD2 (6 bases each). The CDR3 consists of 14 residues. Germline V gene lookup returns CDR1 KGHSH and CDR2 LQKENI. Deletions cut 5 bases from V and 4 bases from J, with 15 bases between. The CDR3 reads CASSSSGGGYEQYF. The CDR3 region has the DNA TGTGCCAGCTCAAGTAGCGGAGGGGGATACGAGCAGTACTTC.

The genes are TRBV27 and TRBJ1-6; D is uncertain. Trimming pared 6 bases from V and 7 bases from J, leaving 13 bases between. There are 14 residues in the CDR3. Looked up from germline, CDR1 is MNHEY and CDR2 is SMNVEV (reference sequence). The CDR3 DNA sequence: TGTGCCAGCAGGAGGGATTCCCTCAATTCACCCCTCCACTTT. Protein: CASRRDSLNSPLHF.

The table lists this clonotype with many counts. The J gene is TRBJ2-1, the V gene TRBV28; perhaps TRBD2 as D (6 bases). CDR1 is MDHEN, CDR2 SYDVKM, per germline. The CDR3 is 14 residues long. V gave up 7 bases and J gave up 5 bases, with 15 bases separating them. In nucleotides, the CDR3 is TGTGCCAGCAACCCAAGCGGGCCGAACAATGAGCAGTTCTTC. Residues: CASNPSGPNNEQFF.

This clonotype was observed many times. The CDR3 spells CASSLPGPTQYF. The CDR3 DNA follows: TGTGCCAGCTCACTTCCGGGACCGACGCAGTATTTT. This chain connects TRBV18 to TRBJ2-3; D possibly uses TRBD1 or TRBD2 (5 bases each). Germline V CDR1 and CDR2: KGHSH, LQKENI. V was clipped by 4 bases and J by 9 bases, with 11 bases between them. CDR3 length equals 12 residues.